One sample yielded the 19 T cell receptor beta chains listed below, sequenced in a study of T-cell memory formation after mild COVID-19. Each CDR3 protein is one row after TCRdb ran MiXCR on the 5' RACE reads. This sample yields 450,000 to 700,000 distinct CDR3 sequences, of which approximately 19% are seen a single time; around 13% belongs to the top ten. Sequencing was done on a sample of PBMCs or a T cell subset sorted from them (not recorded which). These receptors were collected from an adult woman who had mild COVID-19 (a few samples of this study predate the infection). Cell type and time point are not known.

This clonotype was observed a handful of times. V usage is TRBV7-9 and J usage is TRBJ2-7, with D unresolved. CDR1 is SEHNR and CDR2 is FQNEAQ in the germline V gene (reference sequence). This CDR3 has 14 amino acids. V lost 5 bases and J lost 0, with 11 bases in between. CDR3 region: CASSPAENSYEQYF. In nucleotides, the CDR3 is TGTGCCAGCAGCCCAGCCGAAAACTCCTACGAGCAGTACTTC.

This clonotype came up a few times. The chain is built from TRBV7-9 and TRBJ2-7, with 7 bases fitting TRBD1. The CDR3 sequence is 17 residues long. Trimming cost V 9 bases and J 3 bases; bases outside gene matches: 20. Looked up from germline, CDR1 is SEHNR and CDR2 is FQNEAQ (reference sequence). The CDR3 DNA follows: TGTGCCAGTACGCAGCCAATCCCAGGGGGAACTTACTACGAGCAGTACTTC. It codes for CASTQPIPGGTYYEQYF.

The rearrangement links TRBV20-1 to TRBJ1-6; D possibly corresponds to TRBD1 (5 bases). Trimming shortened V by 0 bases and J by 5 bases, and 8 bases separated the two germline ends. This CDR3 has 14 amino acids. CDR1 DFQATT and CDR2 SNEGSKA come from the germline V gene (reference sequence). DNA of the CDR3: TGCAGTGCTAGAGATGGCAGGGATAATTCACCCCTCCACTTT. This codes for CSARDGRDNSPLHF.

This chain connects TRBV19 to TRBJ1-2; no reliable D call. Trimming removed 3 bases from V and 3 bases from J, with 14 bases in between. This CDR3 region has 15 residues. CDR1 LNHDA and CDR2 SQIVND come from the germline V gene (reference sequence). CDR3 sequence reads: CASSISAPRDYGYTF. The CDR3 bases are TGTGCCAGTAGTATCTCGGCGCCTAGGGACTATGGCTACACCTTC. Full variable domain (remainder filled in from reference TRBV19 and TRBJ1-2): DGGITQSPKYLFRKEGQNVTLSCEQNLNHDAMYWYRQDPGQGLRLIYYSQIVNDFQKGDIAEGYSVSREKKESFPLTVTSAQKNPTAFYLCASSISAPRDYGYTFGSGTRLTVV.

This clonotype was observed a handful of times. V usage is TRBV10-3 and J usage is TRBJ1-1, with D unresolved. From germline, CDR1 is ENHRY and CDR2 SYGVKD. The V gene lost 6 bases and the J gene lost 0 bases, with 17 bases spanning the gap. The CDR3 covers 16 residues. The CDR3: CAIRETVTGMNTEAFF. The CDR3 region has the DNA TGTGCCATCAGGGAGACTGTAACGGGTATGAACACTGAAGCTTTCTTT.

The chain carries TRBV6-2 or TRBV6-3 and TRBJ1-1; 7 bases agree with TRBD1. There are 17 residues in the CDR3. CDR1 MNHEY and CDR2 SVGEGT come from the germline V gene. The ends lost 6 bases at V and 0 bases at J; junction bases unmatched: 13. CDR3 sequence: CASRYRSRGQMNTEAFF. CDR3 nucleotides: TGTGCCAGCAGATACAGAAGCAGGGGACAGATGAACACTGAAGCTTTCTTT.

The chain combines TRBV18 with TRBJ1-2; D gene ambiguous. V was shortened by 5 bases and J by 6 bases, with 25 bases between the two germline ends. This CDR3 contains 17 residues. Germline values: CDR1 KGHSH, CDR2 LQKENI. CDR3 bases: TGTGCCAGCTCAATCACGAGCGGAGGGCGGTCTAGAGATGGCTACACCTTC. This encodes CASSITSGGRSRDGYTF.

V and J are TRBV11-2 and TRBJ1-4; TRBD1 matches 10 bases. The germline V gene has CDR1 SGHAT and CDR2 FQNNGV. V shed 6 bases and J 8 bases; nucleotides not matched to a gene: 9. This CDR3 has 15 residues. The CDR3 is CASRFSGTGEEKLFF. The CDR3 DNA is TGTGCCAGCAGATTCTCCGGGACAGGGGAGGAAAAACTGTTTTTT. Based on the CDR3 plus reference TRBV11-2 and TRBJ1-4, the full variable domain is EAGVAQSPRYKIIEKRQSVAFWCNPISGHATLYWYQQILGQGPKLLIQFQNNGVVDDSQLPKDRFSAERLKGVDSTLKIQPAKLEDSAVYLCASRFSGTGEEKLFFGSGTQLSVL.

The V gene is TRBV5-1, the J gene TRBJ2-2; TRBD1 is a possible D gene (5 bases). Germline V gene lookup returns CDR1 SGHRS and CDR2 YFSETQ. This CDR3 region has 14 residues. V gave up 5 bases and J gave up 2 bases, with 10 bases separating them. The CDR3 nucleotides read TGCGCCAGCAGTCAGGGCGAAAACACCGGGGAGCTGTTTTTT. Translated: CASSQGENTGELFF.

The rearrangement links TRBV6-6 to TRBJ1-1; D perhaps matches TRBD1 (6 bases). The CDR3 runs 15 residues. CDR1 is MNHNY, CDR2 SVGAGI, per germline (reference sequence). With 5 bases removed from V and 7 bases from J, the gap between germline ends came to 20 bases. The DNA for the CDR3 is TGTGCCAGCAGTCTGGCCCGTGCAGGGGCCTATGAAGCTTTCTTT. Translating it yields CASSLARAGAYEAFF.

There are a few counts of this clonotype. The V and J genes are TRBV5-1 and TRBJ2-3, with a possible D match to TRBD1 (6 bases). V gave up 5 bases and J gave up 0 bases, with 19 bases separating them. The germline V gene encodes CDR1 SGHRS and CDR2 YFSETQ. The CDR3 sequence is 17 residues long. CDR3 loop: CASSSGQGGASTDTQYF. As DNA, the CDR3 is TGCGCCAGCAGTTCTGGTCAAGGGGGAGCTAGCACAGATACGCAGTATTTT.

This chain uses TRBV28 with TRBJ2-7; TRBD1 agrees at 9 bases. The germline V gene encodes CDR1 MDHEN and CDR2 SYDVKM. Trimming at V came to 4 bases and at J to 3 bases, leaving 10 bases not matched to a gene. This CDR3 is built from 16 residues. CDR3 DNA: TGTGCCAGCAGTTGGGGGGGTGGGACAGGGATCTACGAGCAGTACTTC. It yields the protein CASSWGGGTGIYEQYF.

In this sample, this clonotype turned up a few times. The chain recombines TRBV9 with TRBJ2-2; 7 bases agree with TRBD2. V shed 1 base, J shed 0 bases, and the junction held 3 bases outside the gene matches. The CDR3 runs to 16 residues. Germline CDR1 reads SGDLS; CDR2 reads YYNGEE. The CDR3 nucleotides read TGTGCCAGCAGCGTATGGGCGGGAGCGAACACCGGGGAGCTGTTTTTT. Translating gives CASSVWAGANTGELFF. Using reference TRBV9 and TRBJ2-2 for the parts outside the CDR3, the full variable domain is DSGVTQTPKHLITATGQRVTLRCSPRSGDLSVYWYQQSLDQGLQFLIQYYNGEERAKGNILERFSAQQFPDLHSELNLSSLELGDSALYFCASSVWAGANTGELFFGEGSRLTVL.

This clonotype has more than one count but fewer than ten. The V and J genes are TRBV12-3 or TRBV12-4 and TRBJ2-1; 10 bases are shared with TRBD2. V gave up 6 bases and J gave up 13 bases; unmatched junction bases: 15. The CDR3 is 15 residues long. The chain's CDR3 is CASSELLAGVSNQFF. In DNA form, the CDR3 reads TGTGCCAGCAGCGAACTTCTAGCGGGGGTTTCAAACCAGTTCTTC.

This clonotype was detected a few times. The V gene is TRBV5-1, the J gene TRBJ2-3; D might be TRBD2 (5 bases). Germline CDR1 and CDR2: SGHRS and YFSETQ. V was trimmed by 6 bases and J by 1 base, leaving 15 bases between them. The length of the CDR3 is 15 residues. CDR3 protein: CASKRRVSGTDTQYF. CDR3 in DNA: TGCGCCAGCAAGCGGCGGGTATCAGGCACAGATACGCAGTATTTT.

The chain joins TRBV5-1 to TRBJ2-7, with 7 bases matching TRBD1. This CDR3 contains 16 residues. Per germline, CDR1 SGHRS and CDR2 YFSETQ. J was trimmed by 4 bases and V by 4 bases; bases with no gene match: 14. CDR3 DNA: TGCGCCAGCAGCCTGGGGACAGCCCTTGGGCAGTACGAGCAGTACTTC. This gives the protein CASSLGTALGQYEQYF.

This clonotype was counted a few times. The chain couples TRBV6-5 to TRBJ2-7; 7 bases are a match to TRBD1. This CDR3 is 14 amino acids long. Germline V gives CDR1 MNHEY, CDR2 SVGAGI. With V trimmed by 6 bases and J by 1 base, 6 bases remained unmatched. The CDR3 here is CASSQTGWSYEQYF. CDR3 bases: TGTGCCAGCAGCCAGACAGGGTGGTCCTACGAGCAGTACTTC.

There are a few counts of this clonotype. This sequence joins TRBV2 and TRBJ2-5; D could derive from TRBD1 or TRBD2 (5 bases each). Between the trimmed V and J ends, which lost 6 bases and 6 bases, there was a span of 8 bases. The V gene's germline CDR1 is SNHLY and CDR2 FYNNEI. The CDR3 covers 11 residues. CDR3 nucleotide sequence: TGTGCCAGCAGGGGGGATCAGACCCAGTACTTC. It translates to CASRGDQTQYF.

This clonotype was seen a few times. V and J are TRBV27 and TRBJ2-3; 7 nucleotides agree with TRBD2. The junction had 10 bases not matched to a gene; V was cut back by 3 bases and J by 1 base. Germline V gene sequence: CDR1 MNHEY, CDR2 SMNVEV (reference sequence). This CDR3 is 17 amino acids long. The CDR3 loop reads CASSFVGRGRGTDTQYF. Here the CDR3 DNA reads TGTGCCAGCAGTTTCGTAGGGAGGGGAAGGGGCACAGATACGCAGTATTTT.